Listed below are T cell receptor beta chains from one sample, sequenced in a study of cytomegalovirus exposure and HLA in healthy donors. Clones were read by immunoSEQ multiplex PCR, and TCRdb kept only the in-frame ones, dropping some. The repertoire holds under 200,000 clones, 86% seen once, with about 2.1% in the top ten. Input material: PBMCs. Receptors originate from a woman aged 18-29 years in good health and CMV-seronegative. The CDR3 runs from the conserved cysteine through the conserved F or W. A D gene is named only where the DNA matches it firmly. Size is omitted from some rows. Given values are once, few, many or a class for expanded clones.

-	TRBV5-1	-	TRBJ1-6	CASSLQGGLNNSPLHF	TGCGCCAGCAGCTTGCAGGGAGGACTTAATAATTCACCCCTCCACTTT
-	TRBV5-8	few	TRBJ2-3	CASVPGSPLTDTQYF	TGTGCCAGCGTCCCGGGGAGTCCTCTCACAGATACGCAGTATTTT
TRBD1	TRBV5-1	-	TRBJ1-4	CASSLGQGNEKLFF	TGCGCCAGCAGCTTGGGACAGGGAAATGAAAAACTGTTTTTT
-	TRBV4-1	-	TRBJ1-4	CASSQTTGEKLFF	TGCGCCAGCAGCCAAACTACAGGAGAAAAACTGTTTTTT
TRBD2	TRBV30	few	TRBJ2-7	CAWSPSGTYYEQYF	TGTGCCTGGAGTCCTAGCGGAACGTACTACGAGCAGTACTTC
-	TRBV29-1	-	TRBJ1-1	CSVAGGRTEAFF	TGCAGCGTTGCCGGGGGTCGAACTGAAGCTTTCTTT
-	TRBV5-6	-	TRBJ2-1	CASSPVWGRDRNEQFF	TGTGCCAGCAGCCCCGTTTGGGGCAGGGATCGGAATGAGCAGTTCTTC
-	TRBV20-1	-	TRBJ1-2	CSAAEAGYTF	TGCAGTGCTGCCGAGGCGGGCTACACCTTC
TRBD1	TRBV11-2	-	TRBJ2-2	CASSPQGATGELFF	TGTGCCAGCAGCCCACAGGGGGCCACCGGGGAGCTGTTTTTT
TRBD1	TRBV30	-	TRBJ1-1	CAWSDGTGNTEAFF	TGTGCCTGGAGTGACGGGACAGGGAACACTGAAGCTTTCTTT
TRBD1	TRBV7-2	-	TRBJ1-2	CASSLGGTGPYGYTF	TGTGCCAGCAGCTTAGGGGGGACAGGACCCTATGGCTACACCTTC
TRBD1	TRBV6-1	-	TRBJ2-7	CASSPTGLDYEQYF	TGTGCCAGCAGTCCGACAGGGTTGGACTACGAGCAGTACTTC
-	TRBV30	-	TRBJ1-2	CAWSVRGAEYVYYGYTF	TGTGCCTGGAGTGTACGAGGCGCCGAATATGTTTACTATGGCTACACCTTC
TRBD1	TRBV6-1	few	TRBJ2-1	CASSEEETGGNEQFF	TGTGCCAGCAGTGAAGAGGAGACAGGGGGCAATGAGCAGTTCTTC
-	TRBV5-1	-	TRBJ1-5	CASSLESGNQPQHF	TGCGCCAGCAGCTTGGAGTCGGGCAATCAGCCCCAGCATTTT
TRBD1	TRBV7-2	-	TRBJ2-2	CASSLGQGGYGELFF	TGTGCCAGCAGCTTGGGACAGGGAGGTTACGGGGAGCTGTTTTTT
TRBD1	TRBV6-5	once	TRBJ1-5	CASRPQGALDQPQHF	TGTGCCAGCAGGCCACAGGGGGCTCTTGATCAGCCCCAGCATTTT
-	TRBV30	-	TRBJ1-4	CAWRTGGVKLFF	TGTGCCTGGAGGACGGGGGGAGTAAAACTGTTTTTT
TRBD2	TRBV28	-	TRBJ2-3	CASKLLAETSTDTQYF	TGTGCCAGCAAGCTACTAGCGGAAACTAGCACAGATACGCAGTATTTT
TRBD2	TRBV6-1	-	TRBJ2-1	CASSGTGGLAGDNEQFF	TGTGCCAGCAGTGGGACAGGGGGACTAGCGGGGGACAATGAGCAGTTCTTC
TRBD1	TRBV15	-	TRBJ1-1	CATSGTGMNTEAFF	TGTGCCACCAGCGGGACAGGGATGAACACTGAAGCTTTCTTT
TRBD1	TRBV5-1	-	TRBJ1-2	CASSSTGTAINYGYTF	TGCGCCAGCAGCTCCACCGGGACAGCGATTAACTATGGCTACACCTTC
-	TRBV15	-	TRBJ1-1	CATSRYGRERTEAFF	TGTGCCACCAGCAGATATGGCAGGGAAAGGACTGAAGCTTTCTTT
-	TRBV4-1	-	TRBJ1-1	CASSQTMNTEAFF	TGCGCCAGCAGCCAAACAATGAACACTGAAGCTTTCTTT
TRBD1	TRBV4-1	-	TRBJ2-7	CASRDRRNYEQYF	TGCGCCAGCAGGGACAGGAGGAACTACGAGCAGTACTTC
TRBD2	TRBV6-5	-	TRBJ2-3	CASSYFSGSTDTQYF	TGTGCCAGCAGTTACTTTAGCGGGAGCACAGATACGCAGTATTTT
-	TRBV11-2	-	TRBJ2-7	CASSLTPGSSYEQYF	TGTGCCAGCAGCTTAACGCCCGGGAGCTCCTACGAGCAGTACTTC
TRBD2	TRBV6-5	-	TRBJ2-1	CASSYSERESYNEQFF	TGTGCCAGCAGTTACTCTGAGCGGGAGAGTTACAATGAGCAGTTCTTC
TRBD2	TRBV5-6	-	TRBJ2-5	CASSGTSGRAWETQYF	TGTGCCAGCAGCGGGACTAGCGGGAGGGCATGGGAGACCCAGTACTTC
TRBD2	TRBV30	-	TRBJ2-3	CAWSSTSGALGDTQYF	TGTGCCTGGAGTTCGACTAGCGGGGCTTTGGGAGATACGCAGTATTTT
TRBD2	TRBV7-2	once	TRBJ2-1	CASSFPLAGGRNEQFF	TGTGCCAGCAGCTTCCCCCTAGCGGGGGGGCGTAATGAGCAGTTCTTC
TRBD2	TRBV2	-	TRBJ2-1	CASATGGNYNEQFF	TGTGCCAGCGCGACGGGGGGGAACTACAATGAGCAGTTCTTC
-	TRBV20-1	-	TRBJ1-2	CSARRDYGYTF	TGCAGTGCGCGTCGGGACTATGGCTACACCTTC
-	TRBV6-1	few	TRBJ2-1	CASSEALRQGEQFF	TGTGCCAGCAGTGAAGCCCTACGGCAGGGTGAGCAGTTCTTC
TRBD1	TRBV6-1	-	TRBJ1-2	CASNPGQGLFYGYTF	TGTGCCAGCAATCCCGGACAGGGGCTGTTCTATGGCTACACCTTC
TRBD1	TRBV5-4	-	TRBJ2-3	CASSALTGYTDTQYF	TGTGCCAGCAGCGCTTTGACAGGGTACACAGATACGCAGTATTTT
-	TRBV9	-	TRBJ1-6	CASSEQGSNSPLHF	TGTGCCAGCAGCGAGCAGGGGTCTAATTCACCCCTCCACTTT
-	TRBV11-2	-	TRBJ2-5	CASSLDLQETQYF	TGTGCCAGCAGCTTAGACCTCCAAGAGACCCAGTACTTC
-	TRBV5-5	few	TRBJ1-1	CASSFQVGDTEAFF	TGTGCCAGCAGCTTTCAGGTAGGCGACACTGAAGCTTTCTTT
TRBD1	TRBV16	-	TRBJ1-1	CASSQPPPGTGVASTEAFF	TGTGCCAGCAGCCAACCCCCCCCTGGGACAGGGGTTGCTTCCACTGAAGCTTTCTTT
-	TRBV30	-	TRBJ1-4	CAWSSLGEKLFF	TGTGCCTGGAGTTCTCTAGGTGAAAAACTGTTTTTT
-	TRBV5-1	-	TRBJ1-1	CASSPGGGDTEAFF	TGCGCCAGCAGCCCGGGAGGGGGAGACACTGAAGCTTTCTTT
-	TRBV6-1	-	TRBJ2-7	CASSGSGDFYEQYF	TGTGCCAGCAGTGGATCGGGAGACTTTTACGAGCAGTACTTC
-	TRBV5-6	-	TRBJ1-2	CASSRRIRDGGDYTF	TGTGCCAGCAGCCGACGGATCCGGGACGGAGGGGACTACACCTTC
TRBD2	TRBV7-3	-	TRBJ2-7	CASSVHMTSSGSTFPYEQYF	TGTGCCAGCAGCGTTCATATGACTAGCAGCGGGAGTACTTTTCCCTACGAGCAGTACTTC
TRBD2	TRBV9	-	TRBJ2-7	CASSERTSGYEQYF	TGTGCCAGCAGCGAACGGACTAGCGGTTACGAGCAGTACTTC